This TCR beta chain was sequenced for a study of blood T cell repertoires in COVID-19. In the source study's methods: Reference gene primers were amplified, and this amplification served to estimate nucleated cell counts. Sequencing was performed with immunoSEQ multiplex PCR; in TCRdb, only in-frame clones are kept and a portion is missing. V, J and clone size derive from that table, while D and trimming were established from the DNA sequence. The sample lists some 290,000 clones; under 95% were seen once. Trimming removed 0 bases from V and 0 bases from J, with 15 bases in between. From germline, CDR1 is SGHNT and CDR2 YYREEE (reference sequence). The CDR3 totals 17 residues.

The chain uses TRBV5-4 and TRBJ1-1, with D perhaps TRBD1 (5 bases). This sequence originates from a woman in her forties with acute COVID-19. Sequencing was carried out using PBMCs or T cells enriched from blood (not recorded which). This CDR3 is CASSLGGGGALNTEAFF. CDR3 DNA: TGTGCCAGCAGCTTGGGTGGGGGGGGAGCACTGAACACTGAAGCTTTCTTT.